Described below is a single T cell receptor (beta chain) sequence and its context. Its antigen is undetermined. The junction and the germline gene differ at one end; a read error may be behind it. The data derive from a study of shared clonotypes between healthy human individuals. CDR3 size: 13 residues. CDR1 SGDLS and CDR2 YYNGEE come from the germline V gene. Study-wide findings and caveats: With few donors, the genetic and exposure-history diversity represented was limited.

Assay execution took place at the deep level. Libraries were prepared by immunoSEQ multiplex PCR; TCRdb keeps only in-frame clonotypes and omits some of them. The repertoire holds approximately 2,000,000 clones, with about nine tenths as singletons. This sequence was found in a man younger than 35 in good health. Some clones in this sample may be carry-over from other donors' samples. Material for sequencing was naive CD4+ T cells from PBMCs. The subset is: CD45RA+ positively selected. The chain combines TRBV9 with TRBJ1-2, with D possibly matching TRBD1 (6 bases). CDR3 nucleotides: TGTGCCAGCAGCGCAAACAGGGAGGAAAGACCTCGCTTC. This sequence encodes CASSANREERPRF.